This T cell receptor (beta chain) was sequenced for a study of cytomegalovirus exposure and HLA in healthy donors. 60 Vbeta and 13 Jbeta primers were used in PCR. Data came from immunoSEQ multiplex PCR; TCRdb stores just in-frame clones and leaves some out. The top ten clones hold 1.5% of a sample with 95,000 to 150,000 clones, roughly 87% of them seen once. This clone was counted only a few times. Its target is not known. Study-wide results and limits: Upon later analysis, TCR association rates were observed to vary by HLA locus, being highest for DRB1 and lowest for HLA-C.

This sequence originates from a woman aged 18-29 years in good health and CMV-seronegative. The sample comprised PBMCs.

The CDR3 is CASKERGNTIYF. CDR3 sequence (DNA): TGTGCCAGTAAGGAGCGGGGAAACACCATATATTTT. This chain connects TRBV19 to TRBJ1-3; D remains ambiguous. V was clipped by 7 bases and J by 4 bases, with 8 bases between them. CDR3 size: 12 residues. CDR1 is LNHDA, CDR2 SQIVND, per germline (reference sequence).